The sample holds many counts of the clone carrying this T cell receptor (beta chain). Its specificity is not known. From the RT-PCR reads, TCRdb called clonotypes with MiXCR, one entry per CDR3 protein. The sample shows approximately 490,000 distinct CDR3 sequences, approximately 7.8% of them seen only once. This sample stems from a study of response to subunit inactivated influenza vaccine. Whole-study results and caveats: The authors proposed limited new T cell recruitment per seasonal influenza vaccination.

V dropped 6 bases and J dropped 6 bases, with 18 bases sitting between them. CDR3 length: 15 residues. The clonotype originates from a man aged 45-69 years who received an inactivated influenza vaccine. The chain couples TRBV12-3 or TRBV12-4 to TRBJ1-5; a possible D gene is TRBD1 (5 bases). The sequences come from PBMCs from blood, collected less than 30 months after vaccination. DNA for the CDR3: TGTGCCAGCAGAGCCGACAGTGTTATGGGTCAGCCCCAGCATTTT. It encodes CASRADSVMGQPQHF.